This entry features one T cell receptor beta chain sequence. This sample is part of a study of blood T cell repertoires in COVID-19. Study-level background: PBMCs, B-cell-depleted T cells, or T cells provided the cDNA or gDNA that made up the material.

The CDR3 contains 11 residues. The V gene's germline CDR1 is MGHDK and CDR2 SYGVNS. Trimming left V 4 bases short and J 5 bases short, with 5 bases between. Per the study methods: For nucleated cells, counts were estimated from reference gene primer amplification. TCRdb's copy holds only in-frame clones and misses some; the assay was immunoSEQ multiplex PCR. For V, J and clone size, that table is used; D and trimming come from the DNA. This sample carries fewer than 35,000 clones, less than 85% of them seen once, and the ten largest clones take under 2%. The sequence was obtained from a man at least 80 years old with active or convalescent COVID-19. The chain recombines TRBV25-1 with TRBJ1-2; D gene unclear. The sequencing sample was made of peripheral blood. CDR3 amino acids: CASSGGYGYTF. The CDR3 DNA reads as TGTGCCAGCAGTGGAGGTTATGGCTACACCTTC.